The present TCR beta chain was sequenced within a study of CD8 T cells in ankylosing spondylitis. Library preparation for TCR beta used quantitative 5'-RACE with molecular barcodes. Each CDR3 protein is one row after TCRdb ran MiXCR on the 5' RACE reads. The sample yields around 120,000 distinct CDR3 sequences, around 8.5% seen once. Study results and caveats: Ankylosing spondylitis blood appeared to be characterized by a TCR beta motif of under ten highly homologous variants. Researchers reportedly found disease-linked clones significantly enriched in matched ankylosing spondylitis synovial fluid.

This clonotype showed up many times. The antigen is undetermined. Germline V lookup: CDR1 MDHEN, CDR2 SYDVKM. V lost 5 bases and J 3 bases, leaving 5 bases between the germline ends. The CDR3 contains 12 residues. The TCR sequence derives from a male donor with ankylosing spondylitis or in good health (not recorded which). Input material: blood, either unsorted or a sorted T cell fraction (not recorded which). The gene calls are TRBV28 and TRBJ1-5, with unresolved D. The CDR3 loop reads CASSRINQPQHF. The CDR3 nucleotides read TGTGCCAGCAGTAGAATCAATCAGCCCCAGCATTTT.